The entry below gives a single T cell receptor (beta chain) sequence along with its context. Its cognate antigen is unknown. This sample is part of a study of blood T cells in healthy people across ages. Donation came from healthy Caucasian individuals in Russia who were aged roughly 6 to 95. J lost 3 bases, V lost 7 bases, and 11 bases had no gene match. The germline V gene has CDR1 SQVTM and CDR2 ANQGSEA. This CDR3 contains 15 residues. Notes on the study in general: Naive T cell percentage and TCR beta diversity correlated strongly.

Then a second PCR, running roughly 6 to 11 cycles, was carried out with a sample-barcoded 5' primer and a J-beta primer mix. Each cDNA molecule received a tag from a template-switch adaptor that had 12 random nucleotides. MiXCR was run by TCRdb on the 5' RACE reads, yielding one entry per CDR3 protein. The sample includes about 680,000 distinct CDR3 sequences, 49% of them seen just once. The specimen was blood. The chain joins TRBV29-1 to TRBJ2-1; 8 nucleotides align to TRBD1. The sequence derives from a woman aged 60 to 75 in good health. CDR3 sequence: CSAQEPGQVYNEQFF. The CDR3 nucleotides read TGCAGCGCCCAAGAACCGGGACAGGTCTACAATGAGCAGTTCTTC.